Sequencing of this T cell receptor (beta chain) was carried out in a study of blood T cell repertoires in COVID-19. Study summary: Acute and convalescent COVID-19 samples came from the United States, Italy and Spain. T cells, B-cell-depleted T cells, or PBMCs supplied cDNA or gDNA.

Original methodology: Scientists estimated how many nucleated cells there were by amplifying reference gene primers. Assay: immunoSEQ multiplex PCR; the TCRdb copy retains only in-frame clones and omits some. V and J calls and clone size come straight from that table; D and trimming were deduced from the DNA. The sample consists of roughly 200,000 clones, about nine tenths of them appearing once. Germline CDR1 and CDR2: SGHVS and FQNEAQ. The V and J ends lost 1 base and 3 bases, in that order; junction bases with no gene match: 14. The CDR3 extends over 19 amino acids. This receptor was obtained from a man between 18 and 29 years old with active or convalescent COVID-19. The V gene is TRBV7-8, the J gene TRBJ2-3; 9 bases match TRBD2. The sequencing input was peripheral blood. The CDR3 here is CASSLGPRRASGNTDTQYF. The CDR3, as DNA: TGTGCCAGCAGCTTAGGTCCCCGACGGGCTAGCGGGAATACAGATACGCAGTATTTT.